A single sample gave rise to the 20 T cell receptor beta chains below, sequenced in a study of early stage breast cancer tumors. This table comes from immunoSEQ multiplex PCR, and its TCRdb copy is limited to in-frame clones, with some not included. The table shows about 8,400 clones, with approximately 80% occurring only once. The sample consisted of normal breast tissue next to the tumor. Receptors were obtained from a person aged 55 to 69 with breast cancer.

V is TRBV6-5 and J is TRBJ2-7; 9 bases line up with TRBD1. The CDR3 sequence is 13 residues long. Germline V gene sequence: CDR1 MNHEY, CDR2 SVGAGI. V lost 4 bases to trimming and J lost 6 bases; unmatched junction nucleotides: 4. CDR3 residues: CASSLGTGSEQYF. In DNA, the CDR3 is TGTGCCAGCAGTTTAGGGACAGGGAGCGAGCAGTACTTC.

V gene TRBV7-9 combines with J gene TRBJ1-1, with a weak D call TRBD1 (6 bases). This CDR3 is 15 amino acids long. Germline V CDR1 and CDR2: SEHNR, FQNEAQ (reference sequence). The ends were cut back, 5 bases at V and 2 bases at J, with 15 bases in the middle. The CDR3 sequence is CASSLGEGVNTEAFF. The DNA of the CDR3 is TGTGCCAGCAGCCTAGGGGAGGGGGTCAACACTGAAGCTTTCTTT.

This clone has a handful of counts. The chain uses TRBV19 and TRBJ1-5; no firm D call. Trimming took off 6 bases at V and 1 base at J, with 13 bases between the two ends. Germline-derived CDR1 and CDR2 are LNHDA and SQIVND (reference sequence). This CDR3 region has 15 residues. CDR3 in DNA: TGTGCCAGTAGGAGCCAGGCGGGGAGCAATCAGCCCCAGCATTTT. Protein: CASRSQAGSNQPQHF.

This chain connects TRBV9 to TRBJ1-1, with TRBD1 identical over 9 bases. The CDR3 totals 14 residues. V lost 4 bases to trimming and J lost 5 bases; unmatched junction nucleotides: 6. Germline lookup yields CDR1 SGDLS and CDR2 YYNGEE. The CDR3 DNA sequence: TGTGCCAGCAGCCGGGACAGGGAGTGGACTGAAGCTTTCTTT. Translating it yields CASSRDREWTEAFF.

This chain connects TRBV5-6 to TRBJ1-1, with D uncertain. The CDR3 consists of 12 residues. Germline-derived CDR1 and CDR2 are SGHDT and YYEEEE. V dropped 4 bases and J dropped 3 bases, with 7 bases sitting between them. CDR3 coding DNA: TGTGCCAGCAGCGGGAGGGACACTGAAGCTTTCTTT. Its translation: CASSGRDTEAFF.

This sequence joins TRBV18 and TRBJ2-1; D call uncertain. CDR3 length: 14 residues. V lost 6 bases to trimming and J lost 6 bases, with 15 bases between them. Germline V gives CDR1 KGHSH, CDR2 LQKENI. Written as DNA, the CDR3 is TGTGCCAGCTCCCAAAAAAGCCTCTTCAATGAGCAGTTCTTC. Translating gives CASSQKSLFNEQFF.

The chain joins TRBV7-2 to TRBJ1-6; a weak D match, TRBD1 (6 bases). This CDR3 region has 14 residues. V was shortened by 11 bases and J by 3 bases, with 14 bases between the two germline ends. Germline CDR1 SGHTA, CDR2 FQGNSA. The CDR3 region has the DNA TGTGCCGGGGGTGAGGACAGCTATAATTCACCCCTCCACTTT. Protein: CAGGEDSYNSPLHF.

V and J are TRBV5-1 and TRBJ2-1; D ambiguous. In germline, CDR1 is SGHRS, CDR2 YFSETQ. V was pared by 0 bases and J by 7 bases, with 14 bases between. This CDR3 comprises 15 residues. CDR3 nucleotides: TGCGCCAGCAGCTTGGGAGTCCTAGTAAGTAATGAGCAGTTCTTC. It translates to CASSLGVLVSNEQFF.

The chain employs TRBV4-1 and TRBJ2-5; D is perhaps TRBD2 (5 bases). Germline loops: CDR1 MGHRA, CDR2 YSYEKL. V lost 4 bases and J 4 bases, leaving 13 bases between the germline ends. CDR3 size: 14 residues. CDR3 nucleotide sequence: TGCGCCAGCAGCCGGCCCATCGAGGGAGAGACCCAGTACTTC. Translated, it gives CASSRPIEGETQYF.

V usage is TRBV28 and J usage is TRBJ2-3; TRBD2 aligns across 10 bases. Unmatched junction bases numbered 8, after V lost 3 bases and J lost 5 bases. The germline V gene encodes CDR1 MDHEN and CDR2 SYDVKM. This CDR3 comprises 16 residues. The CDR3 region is CASSFLLAGVKDTQYF. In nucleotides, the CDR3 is TGTGCCAGCAGTTTTCTCCTAGCGGGAGTTAAAGATACGCAGTATTTT.

In nucleotides, the CDR3 is TGTGCCAGCAGCTTGATAGTGGGGAGAGAGCAGTACTTC. It translates to CASSLIVGREQYF. The chain combines TRBV7-9 with TRBJ2-7; D might be TRBD2 (5 bases). Germline assignment: CDR1 SEHNR and CDR2 FQNEAQ (reference sequence). Trimming pared 3 bases from V and 7 bases from J, leaving 13 bases between. The CDR3 spans 13 residues. The variable domain in full, completed from reference TRBV7-9 and TRBJ2-7, reads DTGVSQNPRHKITKRGQNVTFRCDPISEHNRLYWYRQTLGQGPEFLTYFQNEAQLEKSRLLSDRFSAERPKGSFSTLEIQRTEQGDSAMYLCASSLIVGREQYFGPGTRLTVT.

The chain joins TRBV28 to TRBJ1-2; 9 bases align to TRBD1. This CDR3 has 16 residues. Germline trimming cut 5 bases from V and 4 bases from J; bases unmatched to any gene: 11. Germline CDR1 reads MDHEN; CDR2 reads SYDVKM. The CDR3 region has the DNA TGTGCCAGCAGTACACCAGGACAGGGGACCATCTATGGCTACACCTTC. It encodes CASSTPGQGTIYGYTF.

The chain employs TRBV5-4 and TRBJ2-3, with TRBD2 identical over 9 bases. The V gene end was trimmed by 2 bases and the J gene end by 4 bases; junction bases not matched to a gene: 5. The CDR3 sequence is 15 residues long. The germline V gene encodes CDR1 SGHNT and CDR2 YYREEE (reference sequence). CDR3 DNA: TGTGCCAGCAGCTTTGCAGCGGGAGGAGCAGATACGCAGTATTTT. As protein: CASSFAAGGADTQYF. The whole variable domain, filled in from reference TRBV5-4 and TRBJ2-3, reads ETGVTQSPTHLIKTRGQQVTLRCSSQSGHNTVSWYQQALGQGPQFIFQYYREEENGRGNFPPRFSGLQFPNYSSELNVNALELDDSALYLCASSFAAGGADTQYFGPGTRLTVL.

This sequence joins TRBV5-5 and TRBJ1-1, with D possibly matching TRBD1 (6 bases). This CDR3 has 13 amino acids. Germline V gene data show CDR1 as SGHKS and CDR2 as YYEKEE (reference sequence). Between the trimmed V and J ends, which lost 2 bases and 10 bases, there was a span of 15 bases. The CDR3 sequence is CASSFGGQRGAFF. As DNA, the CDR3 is TGTGCCAGCAGCTTTGGGGGGCAGAGGGGAGCTTTCTTT.

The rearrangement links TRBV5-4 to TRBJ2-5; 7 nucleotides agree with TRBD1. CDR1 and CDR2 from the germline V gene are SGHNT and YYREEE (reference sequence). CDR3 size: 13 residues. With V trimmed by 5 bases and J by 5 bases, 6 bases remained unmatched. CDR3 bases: TGTGCCAGCAGGAAAGGGGGCTGGGAGACCCAGTACTTC. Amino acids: CASRKGGWETQYF.

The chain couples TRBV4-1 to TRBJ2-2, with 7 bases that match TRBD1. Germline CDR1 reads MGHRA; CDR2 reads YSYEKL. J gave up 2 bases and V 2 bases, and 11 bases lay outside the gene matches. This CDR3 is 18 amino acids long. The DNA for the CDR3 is TGCGCCAGCAGCCAACGGGGACCCGGGACAGATAACACCGGGGAGCTGTTTTTT. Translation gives CASSQRGPGTDNTGELFF.

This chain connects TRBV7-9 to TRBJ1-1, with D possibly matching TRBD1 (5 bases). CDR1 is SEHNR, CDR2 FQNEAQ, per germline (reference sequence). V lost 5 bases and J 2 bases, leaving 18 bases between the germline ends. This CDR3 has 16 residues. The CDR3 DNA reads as TGTGCCAGCAGCCCCGGGGGGACGGACTCTAACACTGAAGCTTTCTTT. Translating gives CASSPGGTDSNTEAFF.

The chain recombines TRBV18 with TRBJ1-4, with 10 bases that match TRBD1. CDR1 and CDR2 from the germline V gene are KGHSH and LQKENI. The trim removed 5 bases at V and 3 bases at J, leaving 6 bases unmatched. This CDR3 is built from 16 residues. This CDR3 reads CASSKTGQGPNEKLFF. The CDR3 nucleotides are TGTGCCAGCTCAAAAACGGGACAGGGGCCTAATGAAAAACTGTTTTTT.

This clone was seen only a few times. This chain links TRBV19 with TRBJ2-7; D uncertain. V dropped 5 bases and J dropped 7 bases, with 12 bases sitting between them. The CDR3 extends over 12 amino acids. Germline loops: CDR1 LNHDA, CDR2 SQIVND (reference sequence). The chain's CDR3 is CASSSMGREQYF. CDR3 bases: TGTGCCAGTAGTTCTATGGGTAGGGAGCAGTACTTC.

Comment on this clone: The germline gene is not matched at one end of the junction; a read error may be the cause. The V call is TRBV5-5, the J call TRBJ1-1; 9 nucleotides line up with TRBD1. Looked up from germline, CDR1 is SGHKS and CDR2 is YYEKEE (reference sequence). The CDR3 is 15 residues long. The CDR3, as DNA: TGTGCCAGCAGCTCCCGACCGGGACAGGGTGGGGGATGGAGCTTC. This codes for CASSSRPGQGGGWSF.